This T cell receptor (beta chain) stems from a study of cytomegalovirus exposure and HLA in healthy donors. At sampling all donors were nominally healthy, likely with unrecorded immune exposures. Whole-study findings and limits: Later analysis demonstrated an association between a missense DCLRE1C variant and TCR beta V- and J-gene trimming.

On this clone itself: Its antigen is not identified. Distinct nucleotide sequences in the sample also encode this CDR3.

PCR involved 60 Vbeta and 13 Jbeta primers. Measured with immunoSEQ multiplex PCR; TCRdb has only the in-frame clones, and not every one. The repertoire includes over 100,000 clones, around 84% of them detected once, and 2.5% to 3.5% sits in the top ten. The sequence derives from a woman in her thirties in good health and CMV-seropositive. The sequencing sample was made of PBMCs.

CDR3 DNA: TGTGCCAGCAGTGAACGCGCGGGGGCGAATGAGCAGTTCTTC. Translation gives CASSERAGANEQFF. The rearrangement links TRBV6-1 to TRBJ2-1; a weak D match, TRBD2 (7 bases). Germline CDR1 reads MNHNS; CDR2 reads SASEGT. V was trimmed by 2 bases and J by 7 bases, leaving 12 bases between them. The CDR3 sequence is 14 residues long.